This T cell receptor (beta chain) came from a study of shared clonotypes between healthy human individuals. Study observations and caveats: The study generally estimated greater richness for naive than memory subsets.

Caucasian adults living in Nashville, Tennessee, provided all samples. Comment on this clone: What it binds is not known.

The germline CDR1 and CDR2 sequences are MGHRA and YSYEKL. Trimming removed 5 bases from V and 3 bases from J, with 22 bases in between. This CDR3 spans 17 amino acids. Data came from immunoSEQ multiplex PCR; TCRdb stores just in-frame clones and leaves some out. The top ten hold approximately 0.45% of the sample, which has over a million clones, nearly 99% seen once. The rearrangement links TRBV4-1 to TRBJ2-5; the D gene is possibly TRBD2 (7 bases). This TCR was recovered from a man aged 30-40 years in good health. What was sequenced was naive CD4+ T cells sorted from blood. Regarding subset: CD45RA+ positively selected. This CDR3 reads CASSYTRGVAGEETQYF. The CDR3 nucleotides are TGCGCCAGCAGCTACACGAGGGGGGTGGCGGGAGAAGAGACCCAGTACTTC.